Listed here are 17 T cell receptor beta chains from one sample, sequenced in a study of response to subunit inactivated influenza vaccine. TCRdb reanalysed the RT-PCR reads using MiXCR and keeps one entry per CDR3 protein. Seen here are 600,000 to 850,000 distinct CDR3 sequences, around 13% observed once, and the top ten hold 7.6%. Specimen: PBMCs from blood, collected approximately 15 days before vaccination. The receptors were sampled from a man aged 50 to 60 who received an inactivated influenza vaccine.

This chain links TRBV28 with TRBJ2-1, with 8 bases identical to TRBD2. V dropped 6 bases and J dropped 3; count of bases not matched to a gene: 7. Germline V gene sequence: CDR1 MDHEN, CDR2 SYDVKM. The CDR3 totals 15 residues. The CDR3 DNA reads TGTGCCAGCAGATTTAGCGGGGCATACTACAATGAGCAGTTCTTC. Translated, it gives CASRFSGAYYNEQFF.

The CDR3 is CASRLGTGADTQYF. The CDR3 DNA follows: TGTGCCAGCCGCCTGGGGACAGGGGCCGATACGCAGTATTTT. This chain uses TRBV6-2 or TRBV6-3 with TRBJ2-3; 10 bases line up with TRBD1. This CDR3 comprises 14 residues. Trimming cost V 8 bases and J 6 bases; bases outside gene matches: 8. Germline V gives CDR1 MNHEY, CDR2 SVGEGT.

The chain couples TRBV6-2 or TRBV6-3 to TRBJ2-7; D remains ambiguous. Trimming took off 2 bases at V and 3 bases at J, with 14 bases between the two ends. Germline V lookup: CDR1 MNHEY, CDR2 SVGEGT. The CDR3 has 15 residues. The CDR3 DNA reads as TGTGCCAGCAGTTACAGAGGTGGCCTAAACTACGAGCAGTACTTC. The encoded protein is CASSYRGGLNYEQYF.

V usage is TRBV10-3 and J usage is TRBJ2-7, with no clear D. The CDR3 contains 13 residues. Germline V gives CDR1 ENHRY, CDR2 SYGVKD. V was trimmed by 6 bases and J by 7 bases, leaving 16 bases between them. The CDR3 loop is CAIRRPPKGEQYF. CDR3 DNA sequence: TGTGCCATCAGGCGACCCCCGAAAGGGGAGCAGTACTTC.

The chain carries TRBV13 and TRBJ2-5; 10 bases are a match to TRBD2. Germline trimming cut 4 bases from V and 5 bases from J; bases unmatched to any gene: 10. Germline V gene lookup returns CDR1 PRHDT and CDR2 FYEKMQ (reference sequence). This CDR3 comprises 16 residues. The DNA of the CDR3 is TGTGCCAGCAGCTCCGTCGAAGCGGGGGGGCAGGAGACCCAGTACTTC. As protein: CASSSVEAGGQETQYF.

This clonotype was counted a few times. The V call is TRBV20-1, the J call TRBJ1-5, with 9 bases that match TRBD1. The CDR3 loop spans 15 amino acids. Germline V gene lookup returns CDR1 DFQATT and CDR2 SNEGSKA (reference sequence). Trimming took 0 bases from V and 7 from J; bases not matched to a gene: 7. The CDR3 loop is CSARDGDRVGQPQHF. The CDR3 coding sequence is TGCAGTGCTAGAGATGGGGACAGGGTAGGCCAGCCCCAGCATTTT.

V and J are TRBV20-1 and TRBJ2-3, with a tentative D call TRBD2 (6 bases). The CDR3 covers 16 residues. The germline V gene has CDR1 DFQATT and CDR2 SNEGSKA (reference sequence). V dropped 3 bases and J dropped 2 bases, with 18 bases sitting between them. The CDR3 sequence is CSASKRVGGNTDTQYF. In DNA form, the CDR3 reads TGCAGTGCTAGTAAACGCGTCGGCGGGAACACAGATACGCAGTATTTT.

The sample holds a few counts of this clonotype. This rearrangement joins TRBV3-1 to TRBJ2-7; TRBD1 aligns across 9 bases. Germline trimming cut 5 bases from V and 1 base from J; bases unmatched to any gene: 18. The CDR3 length is 19 residues. Germline V gene lookup returns CDR1 LGHDT and CDR2 YNNKEL (reference sequence). The CDR3 reads CASSTNPRRPGQGSYEQYF. Written as DNA, the CDR3 is TGTGCCAGCAGCACTAATCCCCGGAGACCGGGACAGGGTTCCTACGAGCAGTACTTC.

This chain uses TRBV7-9 with TRBJ2-3; D is uncertain. Germline CDR1 is SEHNR and CDR2 is FQNEAQ (reference sequence). CDR3 length: 15 residues. V lost 0 bases and J 6 bases, leaving 13 bases between the germline ends. CDR3 DNA sequence: TGTGCCAGCAGCTTAGCGCTGGCGGCCGCTGATACGCAGTATTTT. Translating it yields CASSLALAAADTQYF.

This rearrangement joins TRBV7-2 to TRBJ2-2; D is possibly TRBD1 (6 bases). CDR1 is SGHTA, CDR2 FQGNSA, per germline. The CDR3 spans 14 residues. Trimming took 5 bases from V and 5 from J, leaving 12 bases between them. The CDR3 coding sequence is TGTGCCAGCAGCCAGAACAGGGTAACCGGGGAGCTGTTTTTT. Amino acids: CASSQNRVTGELFF.

CDR3 residues: CSARPLAGGGRETQYF. Written as DNA, the CDR3 is TGCAGTGCTCGCCCACTAGCGGGGGGCGGGAGGGAGACCCAGTACTTC. The rearrangement links TRBV20-1 to TRBJ2-5, with TRBD2 matching 12 bases. The CDR3 is 16 residues long. The V and J ends lost 5 bases and 5 bases, in that order; junction bases with no gene match: 12. The germline gives CDR1 DFQATT, CDR2 SNEGSKA (reference sequence).

This clonotype appeared a few times. The chain links TRBV18 to TRBJ2-1, with 14 bases that match TRBD2. The ends lost 6 bases at V and 8 bases at J; junction bases unmatched: 3. Germline-derived CDR1 and CDR2 are KGHSH and LQKENI. This CDR3 has 14 amino acids. The CDR3 DNA is TGTGCCAGCTCCCGACTAGCGGGGGGGGATGAGCAGTTCTTC. This translates into CASSRLAGGDEQFF.

V gene TRBV7-9 combines with J gene TRBJ2-1; 13 bases fit TRBD2. Germline loops: CDR1 SEHNR, CDR2 FQNEAQ (reference sequence). The trim removed 5 bases at V and 3 bases at J, leaving 7 bases unmatched. This CDR3 region has 17 residues. The CDR3, as DNA: TGTGCCAGCAGCCCGGGACTAGCGGGGTTGGGCTACAATGAGCAGTTCTTC. It encodes CASSPGLAGLGYNEQFF.

The V gene is TRBV6-2 or TRBV6-3, the J gene TRBJ1-5; D call uncertain. The CDR3 contains 14 residues. Per the germline V gene, CDR1 is MNHEY and CDR2 is SVGEGT. With 4 bases removed from V and 0 bases from J, the gap between germline ends came to 7 bases. The CDR3 nucleotides read TGTGCCAGCAGTTTGTATAATAGCAATCAGCCCCAGCATTTT. It translates to CASSLYNSNQPQHF.

This clonotype was detected only a few times. This chain connects TRBV2 to TRBJ2-5; D perhaps matches TRBD1 (5 bases). The CDR3 loop spans 13 amino acids. Between the trimmed V and J ends, which lost 8 bases and 5 bases, there was a span of 15 bases. Per the germline V gene, CDR1 is SNHLY and CDR2 is FYNNEI. The DNA for the CDR3 is TGTGCCAGCTCCCCCAGGGTGGTCGAGACCCAGTACTTC. Residues: CASSPRVVETQYF.

This clonotype was detected only a few times. This chain connects TRBV14 to TRBJ2-1, with 9 bases matching TRBD1. Germline V lookup: CDR1 SGHDN, CDR2 FVKESK. J was trimmed by 11 bases and V by 4 bases; bases with no gene match: 9. CDR3 length equals 14 residues. The CDR3 here is CASSPWTGVNKQFF. DNA for the CDR3: TGTGCCAGCAGCCCATGGACAGGGGTGAATAAGCAGTTCTTC. Full variable domain (remainder filled in from reference TRBV14 and TRBJ2-1): EAGVTQFPSHSVIEKGQTVTLRCDPISGHDNLYWYRRVMGKEIKFLLHFVKESKQDESGMPNNRFLAERTGGTYSTLKVQPAELEDSGVYFCASSPWTGVNKQFFGPGTRLTVL.

The chain is built from TRBV29-1 and TRBJ2-5; 9 nucleotides match TRBD1. V dropped 3 bases and J dropped 2; count of bases not matched to a gene: 4. The CDR3 is made up of 14 amino acids. Per germline, CDR1 SQVTM and CDR2 ANQGSEA. This CDR3 reads CSVDGTGIQETQYF. In DNA form, the CDR3 reads TGCAGCGTTGACGGGACAGGGATACAAGAGACCCAGTACTTC.